The entry below describes one TCR beta chain. The data derive from a study of blood T cell repertoires in COVID-19. Turning to the study itself: Sites across the United States, Italy and Spain contributed samples from acute and convalescent COVID-19. Sample material is recorded as cDNA or gDNA derived from T cells, B-cell-depleted T cells, or PBMCs.

In the original processing: Researchers report that nucleated cell counts were estimated from reference gene primer amplification. The data were produced by immunoSEQ multiplex PCR, yet TCRdb's version contains in-frame clones alone and is incomplete. V and J calls and clone size follow that table, whereas D and trimming were derived from the DNA. Among over 55,000 clones listed, approximately 84% were seen once. Germline assignment: CDR1 SGHRS and CDR2 YFSETQ. The germline V and J ends were trimmed by 0 bases and 4 bases, with 5 bases remaining between them. This CDR3 contains 13 residues. The chain links TRBV5-1 to TRBJ2-1; D unresolved. The specimen sequenced was peripheral blood. This receptor was identified in a man aged 45-65 years with active COVID-19. CDR3 nucleotide sequence: TGCGCCAGCAGCTTGGACTTATACAATGAGCAGTTCTTC. This codes for CASSLDLYNEQFF.